This TCR beta chain was recorded in a study of blood T cell repertoires in COVID-19. The length of the CDR3 is 15 residues. The junction had 11 bases not matched to a gene; V was cut back by 3 bases and J by 8 bases. From germline, CDR1 is SGHNT and CDR2 YYREEE (reference sequence). Clones were sequenced by immunoSEQ multiplex PCR, and TCRdb holds only the in-frame ones, with some missing. The profile shows about 310,000 clones, nearly 90% of them singletons. Enrolment of Seattle patients took place during active infection, and they were followed longitudinally. V gene TRBV5-4 combines with J gene TRBJ2-3, with TRBD1 matching 8 bases. The sequenced material came from peripheral blood. This TCR was recovered from a woman between 35 and 50 years old with COVID-19, enrolled during active disease. CDR3 loop: CASSSSRDRIGTQYF. For the CDR3, the DNA is TGTGCCAGCAGCTCGTCCCGGGACAGGATCGGTACGCAGTATTTT.